The text below deals with one T cell receptor (beta chain). As yet, its antigen is unknown. This entry comes from a study of breast tumors, draining lymph nodes, adjacent tissues. Overall study results and limits: Compared with lymph nodes, tumors were less diverse; compared with nontumor tissue, more.

Germline V gene sequence: CDR1 MDHEN, CDR2 SYDVKM. Trimming took off 10 bases at V and 1 base at J, with 17 bases between the two ends. The CDR3 has 15 residues. Using its own MiXCR run on the multiplex PCR reads, TCRdb lists one record per CDR3 protein. The data show about 89,000 distinct CDR3 sequences, over 25% seen once. The lymph nodes were axillary draining lymph nodes from breast cancer patients. This TCR came from a female donor with breast cancer. Some clones in this sample may be carry-over from other donors' samples. The genes are TRBV28 and TRBJ1-5, with TRBD1 as a possible D gene (5 bases). The sequencing input was axillary lymph node tissue. The CDR3 spells CAIGSGGDSNQPQHF. The CDR3 DNA follows: TGTGCCATCGGATCAGGAGGGGACAGCAATCAGCCCCAGCATTTT.